The clone carrying this T cell receptor beta chain was found many times. Other DNA sequences from this sample encode an identical CDR3 as well. The entry originates in a study of shared clonotypes between healthy human individuals. The table came from immunoSEQ multiplex PCR; TCRdb's copy has only in-frame clones and leaves some out. The profile shows about 360,000 clones, over 70% of them singletons. Germline V gene sequence: CDR1 GTSNPN, CDR2 SVGIG (reference sequence). The CDR3 loop spans 13 amino acids. Trimming removed 4 bases from V and 5 bases from J; junction bases left unmatched: 6. The sequence was obtained from a man aged 30 to 45 in good health. The specimen was memory CD4+ T cells sorted from blood. Subset denoted: CD45RA-negative fraction. The rearrangement links TRBV30 to TRBJ2-3; 7 nucleotides match TRBD2. CDR3 sequence reads: CAWTSGRRDTQYF. In DNA form, the CDR3 reads TGTGCCTGGACTAGCGGAAGGAGAGATACGCAGTATTTT.